This T cell receptor beta chain was identified in a study of neoadjuvant anti-PD-1 for oral cavity cancer. Study summary: Patients without progression got a fourth dose around day 43.

Germline-derived CDR1 and CDR2 are LNHDA and SQIVND (reference sequence). V was trimmed by 6 bases and J by 2 bases, leaving 16 bases between them. CDR3 length: 16 amino acids. The table came from immunoSEQ multiplex PCR; TCRdb's copy has only in-frame clones and leaves some out. The table has over 15,000 clones, around 72% seen once. The chain is built from TRBV19 and TRBJ2-2; D perhaps matches TRBD2 (5 bases). The sample was PBMCs, taken before nivolumab (anti-PD-1) treatment. The TCR sequence derives from a person aged 35 to 85 with oral cavity squamous cell carcinoma. As DNA, the CDR3 is TGTGCCAGTAGCCCCTGGGGAGTCGGTAACACCGGGGAGCTGTTTTTT. It encodes CASSPWGVGNTGELFF. The whole variable domain, remainder taken from reference TRBV19 and TRBJ2-2, is DGGITQSPKYLFRKEGQNVTLSCEQNLNHDAMYWYRQDPGQGLRLIYYSQIVNDFQKGDIAEGYSVSREKKESFPLTVTSAQKNPTAFYLCASSPWGVGNTGELFFGEGSRLTVL.